This T cell receptor (beta chain) was captured by sequencing in a study of blood T cell repertoires in COVID-19. About the study: T cells, B-cell-depleted T cells, or PBMCs provided the cDNA or gDNA that served as material.

Germline V lookup: CDR1 SNHLY, CDR2 FYNNEI. V gave up 4 bases and J gave up 0 bases, with 10 bases separating them. This CDR3 has 14 residues. The data were produced by immunoSEQ multiplex PCR, yet TCRdb's version contains in-frame clones alone and is incomplete. The repertoire holds 150,000 to 200,000 clones, with approximately 81% as singletons. The sample taken for sequencing was peripheral blood. This clonotype was sampled from a woman between 70 and 85 years old with COVID-19, enrolled during active disease. The chain is built from TRBV2 and TRBJ2-7; D is perhaps TRBD1 (6 bases). Here the CDR3 DNA reads TGTGCCAGCAGTGGGAAACAGGGCTCCTACGAGCAGTACTTC. As protein: CASSGKQGSYEQYF.